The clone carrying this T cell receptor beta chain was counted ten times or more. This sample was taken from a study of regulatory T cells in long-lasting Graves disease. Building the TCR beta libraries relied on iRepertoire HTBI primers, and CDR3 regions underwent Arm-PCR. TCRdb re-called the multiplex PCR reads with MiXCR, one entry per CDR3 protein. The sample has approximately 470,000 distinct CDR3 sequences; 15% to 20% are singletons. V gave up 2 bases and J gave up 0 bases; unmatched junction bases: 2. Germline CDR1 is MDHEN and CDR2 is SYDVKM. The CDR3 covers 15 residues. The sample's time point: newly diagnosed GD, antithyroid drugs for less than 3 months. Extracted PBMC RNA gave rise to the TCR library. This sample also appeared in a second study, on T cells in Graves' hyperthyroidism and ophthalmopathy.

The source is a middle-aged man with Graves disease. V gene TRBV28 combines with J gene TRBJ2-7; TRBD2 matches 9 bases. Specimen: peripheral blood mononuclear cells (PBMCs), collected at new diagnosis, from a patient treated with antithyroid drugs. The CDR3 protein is CASSLAGGPSYEQYF. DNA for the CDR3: TGTGCCAGCAGTTTAGCGGGAGGGCCCTCCTACGAGCAGTACTTC.